This paragraph reports one T cell receptor (beta chain). The data stem from a study of cytomegalovirus exposure and HLA in healthy donors. The V end was cut by 3 bases, the J end by 0 bases, with 6 bases between. The CDR3 loop spans 13 amino acids. The V gene's germline CDR1 is KGHSH and CDR2 LQKENI. Sequencing was performed with immunoSEQ multiplex PCR; in TCRdb, only in-frame clones are kept and a portion is missing. The sample has approximately 100,000 clones; approximately 95% are singletons. The source is a woman younger than 45 in good health and CMV-seropositive. The chain has TRBV18 and TRBJ2-7; D is undetermined. Specimen: PBMCs. In DNA, the CDR3 is TGTGCCAGCTCACCCACCAGCTCCTACGAGCAGTACTTC. It translates to CASSPTSSYEQYF.